This TCR beta chain was recovered during a study of vaccination effects on CD4 cells after COVID-19. Trimming took 8 bases from V and 2 from J, leaving 13 bases between them. The germline V gene encodes CDR1 SGHTA and CDR2 FQGNSA. The CDR3 spans 14 residues. Concerning this clone itself: Its target is not known.

Viral peptide pool expansion of antigen-specific CD4+ T cells preceded sequencing in the ViraFEST assay. The culture ran for about 11 days, and then CD4+ T cells were isolated. SARS-CoV-2 infection was confirmed by PCR in the person between March and December 2020. Cultivation was performed at around 2 million PBMC per well with 8 to 10 IU/ml IL-2 and roughly 9.9 ug/ml peptides added. Repertoires were generated with immunoSEQ multiplex PCR, while TCRdb's copy carries only in-frame clones and drops some. Of tens of thousands of clones in the sample, around 72% were seen once. The TCR originated in a human donor who had a prior SARS-CoV-2 infection. Sequenced material: CD4+ T cells from PBMCs cultured with a peptide pool, taken before COVID-19 vaccination. The V and J genes are TRBV7-2 and TRBJ2-1, with D perhaps TRBD1 or TRBD2 (5 bases each). The CDR3 protein is CASRPQGAYNEQFF. The CDR3 region has the DNA TGTGCCAGCCGACCGCAGGGAGCCTACAATGAGCAGTTCTTC.